This T cell receptor beta chain was documented in a study of blood T cell repertoires in COVID-19. TCRdb's table, derived via immunoSEQ multiplex PCR, lists solely in-frame clones and lacks some. In the table there are approximately 300,000 clones, nearly 90% of which are singletons. Participants reported their clinical history, and cohort assignment relied on those reports. The germline V gene encodes CDR1 LGHNA and CDR2 YNFKEQ. The V and J ends lost 4 bases and 6 bases respectively, with 22 bases between them. The length of the CDR3 is 17 residues. The rearrangement links TRBV4-2 to TRBJ1-3, with unresolved D. Sequenced: PBMCs or T cells enriched from blood (not recorded which). This TCR was recovered from a woman aged 25 to 39 who had recovered from COVID-19. CDR3 coding DNA: TGTGCCAGCAGCCTACATCCCACCACAGACCGTGTAAACACCATATATTTT. Protein product: CASSLHPTTDRVNTIYF.